This is a list of T cell receptor beta chains from one sample in a study of tumor-infiltrating lymphocytes in primary liver carcinoma. TCRdb independently ran MiXCR on the multiplex PCR reads; one entry per CDR3 protein. The table shows about 130,000 distinct CDR3 sequences, with 64% occurring only once. The specimen sequenced was liver tumor tissue from sampling region 3. All receptors derive from a woman aged 55-70 years with primary liver carcinoma and hepatitis B virus infection. CDR3s include the opening cysteine and the closing phenylalanine or tryptophan. A D gene is named only where the DNA matches it firmly. Rows give clone size only sometimes, using once, few, many, or a class for an expanded clone.

>many|TRBV5-6|TRBD1|TRBJ2-3
TGTGCCAGCAGCTGGGACAGGGGTACAGATACGCAGTATTTT
CASSWDRGTDTQYF
>few|TRBV28|.|TRBJ1-4
TGTGCCAGCAGCCGAACGGGGGGTGCAACTAATGAAAAACTGTTTTTT
CASSRTGGATNEKLFF
>few|TRBV7-8|.|TRBJ2-3
TGTGCCAGCAGCTTAGCCTGGGGCACGGATATGCAGTATTTT
CASSLAWGTDMQYF
>.|TRBV11-2|TRBD1|TRBJ2-6
TGTGCCAGCATCTTAGGGGGCGCAGGGGACAACGTCCCGACTTTC
CASILGGAGDNVPTF
>many|TRBV10-2|TRBD1|TRBJ2-7
TGCGCCAGCAGCGGGACAGGGGACGAGCAGTACTTC
CASSGTGDEQYF
>many|TRBV29-1|.|TRBJ2-6
TGCAGCGTTGTGGGGGAAGGGACTGGGGCCAACGTCCTGACTTTC
CSVVGEGTGANVLTF
>.|TRBV5-1|.|TRBJ1-1
TGCGCCAGCAGCACAGGAGGAGGGACGAGGTACACTGACGCTTTCTTT
CASSTGGGTRYTDAFF
>.|TRBV11-1|TRBD2|TRBJ2-5
TGTGCCAGCATCTTACGACTAGCGACGAAAGAGACCCAGTACTTT
CASILRLATKETQYF
>.|TRBV28|.|TRBJ2-3
TGTGCCAGCAGTTTGCCTGGGGTGACAGATACGCAGTATTTT
CASSLPGVTDTQYF
>.|TRBV5-6|.|TRBJ1-1
TGTGCCAGCAGGGCGCAGGCGAACACTGAAGCTTTCTTT
CASRAQANTEAFF
>.|TRBV11-2|TRBD2|TRBJ2-4
TGTGCCAGCAGCCCTGGACTAGAGGGAGGGAACATTCAGCACTTC
CASSPGLEGGNIQHF
>few|TRBV5-1|.|TRBJ1-1
TGCGCCAGCAGCTACGACCCAGGGGCGAACACTGAAGCTTTCTTT
CASSYDPGANTEAFF
>medium-sized|TRBV11-3|.|TRBJ2-1
TGTGCCAGCAGCTCCCAGAGCTCCTACAATGAGCAGTTCTTC
CASSSQSSYNEQFF
>.|TRBV6-2/TRBV6-3|TRBD2|TRBJ2-7
TGTGCCAGCAGTGAAAGGGGGACTAGTCTATGGCACGATCAGTACTTC
CASSERGTSLWHDQYF
>.|TRBV7-3|.|TRBJ1-6
TGTGCCAGCAGTCCGGGAGTGTTTAATTCACCCCTCCACTTT
CASSPGVFNSPLHF
>few|TRBV7-9|.|TRBJ1-2
TGTGCCAGCAGCCTCCTTACAGGACCCTTC
CASSLLTGPF
>many|TRBV29-1|.|TRBJ2-3
TGCAGCGCTAGTTATGACAGAGGCACAGATACGCAGTATTTT
CSASYDRGTDTQYF
>few|TRBV28|TRBD2|TRBJ2-4
TGTGCCAGCAGTTTAGAGGGACTAGCGTTCATTCAGTACTTC
CASSLEGLAFIQYF
>.|TRBV5-1|.|TRBJ2-5
TGCGCCAGCAGCCGACTAGGGGAAGAGACCCAGTACTTC
CASSRLGEETQYF
>.|TRBV5-5|.|TRBJ1-3
TGTGCCAGCAGCCCAGTGGGCCAAGCCATCTCTGCAAACACCATATATTTT
CASSPVGQAISANTIYF
>once|TRBV29-1|TRBD1|TRBJ1-1
TGCAGCCTGCTGACAGGGGGCGTCACTGAAGCTTTCTTT
CSLLTGGVTEAFF
>many|TRBV12-3/TRBV12-4|TRBD1|TRBJ1-6
TGTGCCAGCAGTTTACAGGGGGCGAATAAGCCCCTCCACTTT
CASSLQGANKPLHF
>.|TRBV11-2|.|TRBJ2-7
TGTGCCATCATCCACCAGAGAGCAGGTGACGAACAGTACTTC
CAIIHQRAGDEQYF
>many|TRBV12-3/TRBV12-4|.|TRBJ2-5
TGTGCCAGCAGTCCCAGGGGTGAGACCCAGTACTTC
CASSPRGETQYF
>.|TRBV11-2|.|TRBJ2-1
TGTGCCAGCAGCTGGACTGGTGGTCGTGAGCAGTTCTTC
CASSWTGGREQFF
>few|TRBV7-3|.|TRBJ2-5
TGTGCCAGCAGCTTTGGTCCCTCGGAGACCCAGTACTTC
CASSFGPSETQYF
>.|TRBV11-1|.|TRBJ2-7
TGTGCCAGCAGCCTTTGGGAGACCTCCTGCGAGCAATACTTC
CASSLWETSCEQYF
>few|TRBV29-1|.|TRBJ2-2
TGCAGCGTCGACAGGCTGAACACCGGGGAGCTGTTTTTT
CSVDRLNTGELFF
>.|TRBV4-1|TRBD2|TRBJ2-2
TGCGCCGGCAGTCAAGCCGGGACTAGAATTGGCGGGGAGCTGTTTTTT
CAGSQAGTRIGGELFF
>.|TRBV18|TRBD1|TRBJ2-1
TGTGCCACCTCACCCGCTTACCGGACAGGGTATCATGAGCAGTTCTTC
CATSPAYRTGYHEQFF
>.|TRBV7-9|.|TRBJ2-1
TGTGCCAGTAGCCTAGCTACAGGGACAAGGTACAATGAGCAGATCTTC
CASSLATGTRYNEQIF
>many|TRBV7-8|.|TRBJ2-5
TGTGCCAGCAGCGGGAGCCAAGAGACCCAGTACTTC
CASSGSQETQYF
>few|TRBV11-2|TRBD1|TRBJ1-2
TGTGTCAACAGCCTTGACAGGGGAGGGGGCTACACCTTC
CVNSLDRGGGYTF
>once|TRBV7-9|.|TRBJ2-3
TGTGCCAGCAGCCGCTTAGCCGGCATCTCAGATACGCAGTATTTT
CASSRLAGISDTQYF
>.|TRBV29-1|.|TRBJ1-1
TGCAGCGGAGAGGGGGGGGTGGGGACTGAAGCTTTCTTT
CSGEGGVGTEAFF